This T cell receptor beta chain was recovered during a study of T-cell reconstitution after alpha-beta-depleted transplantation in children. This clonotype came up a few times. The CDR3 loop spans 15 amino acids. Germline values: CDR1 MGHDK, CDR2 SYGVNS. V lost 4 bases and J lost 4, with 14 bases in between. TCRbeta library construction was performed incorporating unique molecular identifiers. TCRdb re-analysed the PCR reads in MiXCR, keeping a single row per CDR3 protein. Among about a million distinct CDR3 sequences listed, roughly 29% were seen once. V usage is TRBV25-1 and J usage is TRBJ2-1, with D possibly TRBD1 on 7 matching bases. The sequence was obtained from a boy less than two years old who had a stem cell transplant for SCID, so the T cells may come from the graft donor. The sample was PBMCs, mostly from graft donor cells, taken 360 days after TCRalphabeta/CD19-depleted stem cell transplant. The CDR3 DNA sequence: TGTGCCAGCAGTGCCCCAGGGGGGATTTACAATGAGCAGTTCTTC. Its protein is CASSAPGGIYNEQFF. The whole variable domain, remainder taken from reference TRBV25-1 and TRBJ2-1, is EADIYQTPRYLVIGTGKKITLECSQTMGHDKMYWYQQDPGMELHLIHYSYGVNSTEKGDLSSESTVSRIRTEHFPLTLESARPSHTSQYLCASSAPGGIYNEQFFGPGTRLTVL.